This TCR beta chain was sequenced during a study of T cells expressing NK-cell markers. Turning to the study itself: The TCR beta repertoires originated in sorted CD3+CD56+NKG2C+, CD3+CD56+NKG2C- and CD3+CD56-NKG2C+ T cells.

Germline V CDR1 and CDR2: SEHNR, FQNEAQ (reference sequence). This CDR3 contains 15 residues. TCRdb derives one entry per CDR3 protein from the 5' RACE reads, leaving out DNA. The sample totals about 540,000 distinct CDR3 sequences; its top ten clones hold 3.5% to 4.5%. The source of this sequence is a man younger than 35 in good health. The rearrangement uses TRBV7-9 and TRBJ2-5; as DNA is missing, the TRBD2 call by TCRdb cannot be tested. The specimen was blood T cells: a sorted CD56 or NKG2C T cell subset, CD4+ or CD8+ T cells, or bulk PBMC T cells (not recorded which). CDR3: CASSNRDQQQETQYF.